The rows below give T cell receptor beta chains drawn from one sample of a study of PD-1 blockade in classical Hodgkin lymphoma. Data came from immunoSEQ multiplex PCR; TCRdb stores just in-frame clones and leaves some out. Of 25,000 to 35,000 clones listed, less than 85% are singletons. Sequences were derived from peripheral blood mononuclear cells (PBMCs), sampled before the second cycle of nivolumab. These receptor sequences come from a human donor with classical Hodgkin lymphoma. Both conserved end residues are part of each CDR3. A D gene is named only where the DNA matches it firmly. Some rows have no size entry. The others give once, few or many, or a class for an expanded clone.

TRBD1 NA TRBJ1-2 TRBV10-3 CAISGQGKGYTF TGTGCCATCAGTGGACAGGGAAAAGGCTACACCTTC
TRBD1 NA TRBJ1-1 TRBV28 CASSFSGGAEAFF TGTGCCAGCAGTTTTTCAGGGGGGGCTGAAGCTTTCTTT
NA NA TRBJ2-2 TRBV6-1 CASSGRTAQSTGELFF TGTGCCAGCAGTGGAAGGACAGCTCAATCCACCGGGGAGCTGTTTTTT
NA NA TRBJ2-3 TRBV10-3 CAIRPAGTDTQYF TGTGCCATCAGACCCGCTGGCACAGATACGCAGTATTTT
NA NA TRBJ1-3 TRBV18 CASSPFTGQENTIYF TGTGCCAGCTCACCGTTTACAGGGCAGGAAAACACCATATATTTT
NA NA TRBJ1-1 TRBV2 CASSTDRNTEAFF TGTGCCAGCAGTACGGACAGGAACACTGAAGCTTTCTTT
NA NA TRBJ2-7 TRBV7-9 CASSQQRGLAYEQYF TGTGCCAGCAGCCAGCAACGGGGCTTGGCCTACGAGCAGTACTTC
NA NA TRBJ2-1 TRBV5-4 CASSPWRGRDEQFF TGTGCCAGCAGCCCGTGGAGGGGAAGGGATGAGCAGTTCTTC
NA NA TRBJ2-1 TRBV5-4 CASSQDPGGTTYNEQFF TGTGCCAGCAGCCAAGACCCTGGGGGGACAACCTACAATGAGCAGTTCTTC
TRBD1 NA TRBJ1-3 TRBV9 CASSVASRGSGNTIYF TGTGCCAGCAGCGTAGCTAGCAGGGGGAGTGGAAACACCATATATTTT
NA NA TRBJ1-3 TRBV9 CASSAGGSGNTIYF TGTGCCAGCAGCGCCGGAGGTTCTGGAAACACCATATATTTT
NA NA TRBJ2-7 TRBV27 CASSPAPGINEQYF TGTGCCAGCAGTCCTGCGCCCGGTATCAACGAGCAGTACTTC
TRBD2 few TRBJ2-7 TRBV10-3 CAISDSGAYEQYF TGTGCCATCAGTGACAGCGGGGCCTACGAGCAGTACTTC
TRBD2 NA TRBJ2-1 TRBV5-6 CASSLIRTSGTPWSNEQFF TGTGCCAGCAGCTTGATAAGGACTAGCGGGACCCCATGGTCCAATGAGCAGTTCTTC
NA NA TRBJ1-1 TRBV7-9 CASSGAVGWNTEAFF TGTGCCAGCAGTGGGGCCGTCGGGTGGAACACTGAAGCTTTCTTT
NA NA TRBJ2-7 TRBV20-1 CSARIVDEQYF TGCAGTGCTAGGATAGTAGACGAGCAGTACTTC
NA NA TRBJ2-3 TRBV11-3 CASSLAGFSTDTQYF TGTGCCAGCAGCTTAGCGGGGTTTAGCACAGATACGCAGTATTTT
NA few TRBJ1-1 TRBV5-5 CASSLVVSVNTEAFF TGTGCCAGCAGCTTGGTGGTCAGCGTGAACACTGAAGCTTTCTTT
TRBD1 NA TRBJ2-3 TRBV4-2 CASSPDKAGGADTQYF TGTGCCAGCAGCCCCGACAAGGCAGGGGGCGCAGATACGCAGTATTTT
NA NA TRBJ2-3 TRBV20-1 CSASHSITQYF TGCAGTGCTAGTCATAGTATTACGCAGTATTTT
NA NA TRBJ2-3 TRBV25-1 CASSELTESSTDTQYF TGTGCCAGCAGTGAATTAACAGAGAGTAGCACAGATACGCAGTATTTT
NA NA TRBJ1-1 TRBV5-1 CASSLGRTNTEAFF TGCGCCAGCAGCTTGGGCAGGACGAACACTGAAGCTTTCTTT
NA few TRBJ2-5 TRBV7-8 CASSSPPRGDGTQYF TGTGCCAGCAGCTCCCCCCCTCGCGGGGACGGGACCCAGTACTTC
TRBD2 NA TRBJ2-1 TRBV4-3 CASSQDRGGREQFF TGCGCCAGCAGCCAAGATCGGGGGGGCAGAGAGCAGTTCTTC
NA NA TRBJ1-1 TRBV6-4 CASSERVDTEAFF TGTGCCAGCAGTGAGCGGGTGGACACTGAAGCTTTCTTT
NA NA TRBJ2-2 TRBV9 CASSPLGGVTGELFF TGTGCCAGCAGCCCCCTAGGTGGGGTCACCGGGGAGCTGTTTTTT
TRBD1 once TRBJ2-5 TRBV28 CASATNRGGETQYF TGTGCCAGCGCAACGAACAGGGGTGGAGAGACCCAGTACTTC
NA NA TRBJ1-1 TRBV9 CASSVEPGGRTEAFF TGTGCCAGCAGCGTAGAACCCGGCGGGCGGACTGAAGCTTTCTTT
NA NA TRBJ1-2 TRBV5-5 CASKRAANNYGYTF TGTGCCAGCAAACGGGCCGCGAATAACTATGGCTACACCTTC
NA NA TRBJ2-7 TRBV5-4 CASSQDRELRYEQYF TGCGCCAGCAGCCAAGATAGAGAGCTCCGCTACGAGCAGTACTTC
TRBD2 NA TRBJ2-3 TRBV7-2 CASSLGLADTDTQYF TGTGCCAGCAGCTTAGGGCTAGCGGACACAGATACGCAGTATTTT
NA NA TRBJ1-4 TRBV6-1 CASSEWLGTNEKLFF TGTGCCAGCAGTGAGTGGCTAGGCACTAATGAAAAACTGTTTTTT
TRBD2 NA TRBJ2-1 TRBV30 CAWRGGRAGFNEQFF TGTGCCTGGAGGGGAGGGAGGGCCGGGTTCAATGAGCAGTTCTTC
TRBD1 NA TRBJ1-1 TRBV4-1 CASRQTGDRRAFF TGCGCCAGCAGACAAACAGGGGATCGTCGAGCTTTCTTT
NA NA TRBJ2-7 TRBV4-3 CASSPAVGSAYEQYF TGCGCCAGCAGCCCTGCGGTCGGGAGTGCCTACGAGCAGTACTTC
NA NA TRBJ1-5 TRBV19 CASSGSRPQPQHF TGTGCCAGTAGTGGGTCCCGCCCTCAGCCCCAGCATTTT
TRBD2 NA TRBJ2-7 TRBV19 CASSSGAGARSEQYF TGTGCCAGTAGTTCGGGTGCGGGAGCCAGGTCCGAGCAGTACTTC
TRBD2 once TRBJ2-7 TRBV28 CASRLTSGTSYEQYF TGTGCCAGCAGGTTAACTAGCGGAACTTCCTACGAGCAGTACTTC
NA NA TRBJ1-1 TRBV4-3 CASSQEPAGNTEAFF TGCGCCAGCAGCCAAGAGCCAGCTGGGAACACTGAAGCTTTCTTT
TRBD1 NA TRBJ1-5 TRBV28 CASSLWQGAKSQPQHF TGTGCCAGCAGTTTATGGCAGGGGGCGAAGTCCCAGCCCCAGCATTTT
NA NA TRBJ1-4 TRBV7-9 CASSRTRDLNEKLFF TGTGCCAGCAGCCGGACCAGGGACCTGAATGAAAAACTGTTTTTT
TRBD2 NA TRBJ2-7 TRBV11-2 CASSTSLAGGRDEQYF TGTGCCAGCAGCACCTCACTAGCGGGAGGGCGGGACGAGCAGTACTTC
NA NA TRBJ2-1 TRBV7-9 CASSETLSYNEQFF TGTGCCAGCAGCGAGACCTTATCCTACAATGAGCAGTTCTTC
TRBD1 NA TRBJ2-2 TRBV19 CASSIGRGLLINTGELFF TGTGCCAGTAGTATTGGAAGGGGGCTCTTAATTAACACCGGGGAGCTGTTTTTT
TRBD1 NA TRBJ2-7 TRBV2 CASSREWGQAYEQYF TGTGCCAGCAGCCGCGAGTGGGGACAGGCCTACGAGCAGTACTTC
TRBD1 NA TRBJ1-2 TRBV4-3 CASSQSGQGSYGYTF TGCGCCAGCAGCCAGTCGGGACAGGGGAGCTATGGCTACACCTTC
NA NA TRBJ1-2 TRBV29-1 CSVERHYGYTF TGCAGCGTTGAAAGACACTATGGCTACACCTTC
TRBD1 NA TRBJ1-5 TRBV6-5 CASSYPTGGGQPQHF TGTGCCAGCAGTTACCCGACAGGGGGCGGTCAGCCCCAGCATTTT
NA NA TRBJ1-1 TRBV6-5 CASSYSGSMNTEAFF TGTGCCAGCAGTTACTCGGGAAGCATGAACACTGAAGCTTTCTTT
NA NA TRBJ2-3 TRBV27 CASNSGLPDTQYF TGTGCCAGCAATTCAGGGTTGCCAGATACGCAGTATTTT
NA few TRBJ1-4 TRBV5-5 CASSLGQATNEKLFF TGTGCCAGCAGCTTGGGACAGGCCACTAATGAAAAACTGTTTTTT
NA NA TRBJ2-5 TRBV5-1 CASSSLTGVKTQYF TGCGCCAGCAGCTCCTTGACAGGAGTAAAGACCCAGTACTTC
NA NA TRBJ2-2 TRBV7-9 CASSLLDTGELFF TGTGCCAGCAGCCTCCTGGACACCGGGGAGCTGTTTTTT
NA NA TRBJ1-1 TRBV7-7 CASSFAWNTEAFF TGTGCCAGCAGCTTTGCCTGGAACACTGAAGCTTTCTTT
TRBD1 NA TRBJ1-5 TRBV19 CASSDRGNSNQPQHF TGTGCCAGTAGTGACAGGGGGAACAGCAATCAGCCCCAGCATTTT
NA NA TRBJ2-3 TRBV5-6 CASSHLADTQYF TGTGCCAGCAGCCATCTCGCAGATACGCAGTATTTT
NA NA TRBJ2-6 TRBV12-5 CASGLEGSGANVLTF TGTGCTAGTGGTTTGGAAGGCTCTGGGGCCAACGTCCTGACTTTC